This paragraph covers one TCR beta chain sequence. The repertoire was sequenced with immunoSEQ multiplex PCR; TCRdb's copy has only in-frame clones and lacks some. The sample has 400,000 to 500,000 clones; roughly 90% are singletons. These data originate in a study of blood T cell repertoires in COVID-19. Across the study: T cells, B-cell-depleted T cells, or PBMCs provided the cDNA or gDNA that served as material.

Enrolled through a virtual design, the participants were between roughly 18 and 90 years of age and came from around 25 US areas. V dropped 0 bases and J dropped 0; count of bases not matched to a gene: 1. The CDR3 loop spans 17 amino acids. Germline CDR1 is KGHSH and CDR2 is LQKENI. Input material: PBMCs or T cells enriched from blood (not recorded which). The receptor was derived from a woman aged 18-29 years who had been exposed to COVID-19. The genes are TRBV18 and TRBJ2-1; 11 bases agree with TRBD2. The CDR3 here is CASSPPTSGTSYNEQFF. In nucleotides, the CDR3 is TGTGCCAGCTCACCACCGACTAGCGGGACCTCCTACAATGAGCAGTTCTTC.